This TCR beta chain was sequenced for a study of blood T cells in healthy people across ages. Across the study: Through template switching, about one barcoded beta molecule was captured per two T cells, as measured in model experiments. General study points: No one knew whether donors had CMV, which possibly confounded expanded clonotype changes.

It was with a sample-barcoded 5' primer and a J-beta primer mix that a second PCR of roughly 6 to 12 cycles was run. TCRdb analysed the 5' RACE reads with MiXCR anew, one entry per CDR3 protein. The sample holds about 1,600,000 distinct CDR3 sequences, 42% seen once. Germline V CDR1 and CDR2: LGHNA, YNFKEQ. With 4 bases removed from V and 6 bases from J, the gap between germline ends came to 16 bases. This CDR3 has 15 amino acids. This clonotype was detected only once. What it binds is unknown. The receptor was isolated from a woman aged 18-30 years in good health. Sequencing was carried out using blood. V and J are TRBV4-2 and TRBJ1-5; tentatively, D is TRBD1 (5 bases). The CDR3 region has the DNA TGTGCCAGCAGCCCAGAAGGGGAAGCGGGTCAGCCCCAGCATTTT. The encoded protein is CASSPEGEAGQPQHF.